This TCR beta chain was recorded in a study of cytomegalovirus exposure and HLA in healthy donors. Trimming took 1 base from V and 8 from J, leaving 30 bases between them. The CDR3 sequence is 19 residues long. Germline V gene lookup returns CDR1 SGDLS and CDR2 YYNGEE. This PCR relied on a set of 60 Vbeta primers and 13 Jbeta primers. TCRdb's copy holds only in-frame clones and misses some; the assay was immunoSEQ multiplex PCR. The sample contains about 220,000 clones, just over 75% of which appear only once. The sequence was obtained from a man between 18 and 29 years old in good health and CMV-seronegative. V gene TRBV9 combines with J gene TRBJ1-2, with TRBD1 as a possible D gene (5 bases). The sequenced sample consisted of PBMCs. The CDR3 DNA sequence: TGTGCCAGCAGCGTACAGCCGGGACTGAGAACTATGGCTACTGGCGGCTACACCTTC. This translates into CASSVQPGLRTMATGGYTF.